This T cell receptor beta chain was captured by sequencing in a study of blood T cell repertoires in COVID-19. The CDR3 has 14 residues. Per germline, CDR1 SGHAT and CDR2 FQNNGV. Germline trimming cut 1 base from V and 10 bases from J; bases unmatched to any gene: 7. The protocol was immunoSEQ multiplex PCR, while the TCRdb copy is restricted to in-frame clones and leaves out a portion. The data hold 43,000 or so clones, with about 90% observed a single time. The J gene is TRBJ1-1, the V gene TRBV11-2; 9 nucleotides line up with TRBD1. The receptor's source is a woman aged 80 or over with active COVID-19. Sequencing was done on a sample of peripheral blood. The CDR3 nucleotides read TGTGCCAGCAGCTTAGGGGGACAGGGCCTAGGAGCTTTCTTT. This sequence encodes CASSLGGQGLGAFF.